This entry lists 17 T cell receptor beta chains sequenced from one sample in a study of blood T cells in healthy people across ages. The use of a sample-barcoded 5' primer and a J-beta primer mix characterized a second PCR of roughly 7 to 11 cycles. TCRdb analysed the 5' RACE reads with MiXCR anew, one entry per CDR3 protein. This repertoire shows approximately 490,000 distinct CDR3 sequences, 24% found once; its top ten account for around 10%. These same data were also listed under a study on T cells of mothers and their children.

Sample: blood. Source of these receptors: a boy younger than 18 in good health.

CDR3 sequence (DNA): TGTGCCAGCAGCCCGACTAGATTTACCTACAATGAGCAGTTCTTC. The encoded protein is CASSPTRFTYNEQFF. The chain joins TRBV5-5 to TRBJ2-1; weak D call: TRBD2 (6 bases). CDR3 length equals 15 residues. V lost 4 bases and J lost 2, with 13 bases in between. Looked up from germline, CDR1 is SGHKS and CDR2 is YYEKEE (reference sequence).

This clonotype was counted a few times. V and J are TRBV4-3 and TRBJ2-3, with unresolved D. The V end lost 0 bases, the J end lost 4 bases, and 14 bases lay between the germline ends. In germline, CDR1 is LGHNA, CDR2 YSLEER. This CDR3 is built from 16 residues. The CDR3: CASSQEPLDGADTQYF. CDR3 bases: TGCGCCAGCAGCCAAGAACCCCTCGATGGCGCAGATACGCAGTATTTT.

This clonotype has a handful of counts. V is TRBV2 and J is TRBJ2-5; D tentatively reads TRBD1 or TRBD2 (5 bases each). The DNA matches TRBJ2-1 better at its end, which makes the J call doubtful. CDR1 SNHLY and CDR2 FYNNEI come from the germline V gene. CDR3 length: 16 residues. The CDR3 sequence: CASSGRTGAYPGEQFF. The CDR3 DNA reads as TGTGCCAGCAGCGGTAGAACCGGGGCCTATCCGGGCGAGCAGTTCTTC.

The chain is built from TRBV15 and TRBJ2-7; TRBD2 matches at 10 bases. V shed 1 base and J 4 bases; nucleotides not matched to a gene: 4. The germline CDR1 and CDR2 sequences are LNHNV and YYDKDF (reference sequence). The CDR3 length is 15 residues. Written as DNA, the CDR3 is TGTGCCACCAGCAGAGGGGTAGCGGGAGGTTACGAGCAGTACTTC. Its translation is CATSRGVAGGYEQYF.

This clonotype was picked up a small number of times. The chain uses TRBV7-2 and TRBJ2-7, with D perhaps TRBD2 (6 bases). The CDR3 consists of 14 residues. With 1 base removed from V and 4 bases from J, the gap between germline ends came to 11 bases. CDR1 is SGHTA and CDR2 is FQGNSA in the germline V gene. CDR3 amino acids: CASSLDWSGYEQYF. The CDR3, as DNA: TGTGCCAGCAGCTTAGATTGGAGCGGGTACGAGCAGTACTTC. Complete variable domain (other parts from reference TRBV7-2 and TRBJ2-7): GAGVSQSPSNKVTEKGKDVELRCDPISGHTALYWYRQSLGQGLEFLIYFQGNSAPDKSGLPSDRFSAERTGGSVSTLTIQRTQQEDSAVYLCASSLDWSGYEQYFGPGTRLTVT.

V usage is TRBV28 and J usage is TRBJ2-5, with a weak D call TRBD1 (6 bases). Matching the DNA end better, TRBJ2-7 makes the J call doubtful. The V gene's germline CDR1 is MDHEN and CDR2 SYDVKM. The CDR3 is 13 amino acids. The CDR3 nucleotides are TGTGCCAGCAGCCGACTGGACAGCTACGAGCAGTACTTC. Protein product: CASSRLDSYEQYF.

This clonotype has just a few counts. This chain uses TRBV7-2 with TRBJ2-2, with TRBD2 matching 7 bases. Germline CDR1 and CDR2: SGHTA and FQGNSA. This CDR3 has 15 residues. V trimming: 2 bases; J trimming: 2 bases; junction bases outside the gene matches: 2. The CDR3 coding sequence is TGTGCCAGCAGCTTACAAGCGGGAAACACCGGGGAGCTGTTTTTT. This translates into CASSLQAGNTGELFF.

V is TRBV29-1 and J is TRBJ1-1; 7 bases are a match to TRBD1. The germline CDR1 and CDR2 sequences are SQVTM and ANQGSEA. This CDR3 is 12 amino acids long. V was clipped by 6 bases and J by 3 bases; unmatched bases: 4. This CDR3 is CSVGTEDTEAFF. The CDR3 coding sequence is TGCAGCGTGGGGACAGAGGACACTGAAGCTTTCTTT.

The V call is TRBV6-6, the J call TRBJ1-3; D gene ambiguous. The CDR3 spans 14 residues. From germline, CDR1 is MNHNY and CDR2 SVGAGI (reference sequence). Deletions cut 4 bases from V and 2 bases from J, with 9 bases between. CDR3 nucleotides: TGTGCCAGCAGTTTCCTTAGCGCTGGAAACACCATATATTTT. Protein sequence: CASSFLSAGNTIYF.

The table lists this clonotype with a few counts. CDR3 nucleotide sequence: TGCGCCAGCAGCTTAATCTATCTCTCGATCGCGCAGCGTCAAGAGACCCAGTACTTC. It yields the protein CASSLIYLSIAQRQETQYF. This chain connects TRBV5-1 to TRBJ2-5; no clear D gene. V lost 2 bases, J lost 2 bases, and 25 bases lay in between. Germline assignment: CDR1 SGHRS and CDR2 YFSETQ. The CDR3 sequence is 19 residues long. Combining the CDR3 with reference TRBV5-1 and TRBJ2-5 gives the whole variable domain KAGVTQTPRYLIKTRGQQVTLSCSPISGHRSVSWYQQTPGQGLQFLFEYFSETQRNKGNFPGRFSGRQFSNSRSEMNVSTLELGDSALYLCASSLIYLSIAQRQETQYFGPGTRLLVL.

This clonotype occurred a few times. This chain links TRBV29-1 with TRBJ1-1, with unresolved D. This CDR3 contains 12 residues. Germline V CDR1 and CDR2: SQVTM, ANQGSEA. The V and J ends lost 4 bases and 1 base respectively, with 7 bases between them. The CDR3 bases are TGCAGCGTTGGACGGGGGAACACTGAAGCTTTCTTT. Amino acid sequence: CSVGRGNTEAFF. The full variable domain, in which reference TRBV29-1 and TRBJ1-1 provide the parts outside the CDR3, is SAVISQKPSRDICQRGTSLTIQCQVDSQVTMMFWYRQQPGQSLTLIATANQGSEATYESGFVIDKFPISRPNLTFSTLTVSNMSPEDSSIYLCSVGRGNTEAFFGQGTRLTVV.

This clonotype came up a few times. This sequence joins TRBV11-3 and TRBJ2-5; unclear D gene. With the DNA end fitting TRBJ2-1 better, the J assignment may be wrong. This CDR3 is 16 amino acids long. Germline V gene data show CDR1 as SGHNT and CDR2 as YENEEA. CDR3 loop: CASSLDGRYSYNEQFF. CDR3 coding DNA: TGTGCCAGCAGCTTAGATGGACGGTACTCCTACAATGAGCAGTTCTTC.

This clonotype was picked up a small number of times. The genes are TRBV2 and TRBJ1-2; D not resolved. The CDR3 spans 15 residues. The ends were cut back, 1 base at V and 0 bases at J, with 9 bases in the middle. Germline CDR1 and CDR2: SNHLY and FYNNEI. DNA of the CDR3: TGTGCCAGCAGTGAAGTGCCCACCCCTAACTATGGCTACACCTTC. It yields the protein CASSEVPTPNYGYTF.

Ten or more counts support this clonotype. V usage is TRBV25-1 and J usage is TRBJ2-5; 7 bases are shared with TRBD1. The end of the DNA fits TRBJ2-1 better, so the J call may be wrong. Germline-derived CDR1 and CDR2 are MGHDK and SYGVNS. The CDR3 runs 14 residues. The CDR3 here is CASSEPGTVNEQFF. The CDR3 DNA sequence: TGTGCCAGCAGTGAACCCGGGACAGTCAATGAGCAGTTCTTC.

This clonotype was recorded a few times. The gene calls are TRBV12-3 or TRBV12-4 and TRBJ2-5; D is perhaps TRBD1 (6 bases). The DNA end is more similar to TRBJ2-7, so the J call may be wrong. The CDR3 totals 15 residues. CDR3 bases: TGTGCCAGCAGTAGGACAGAACCTTATACCTACGAGCAGTACTTC. Translated, it gives CASSRTEPYTYEQYF.

Ten or more counts support this clonotype. The chain couples TRBV12-3 or TRBV12-4 to TRBJ1-1; TRBD1 might be the D (5 bases). V lost 6 bases and J lost 1, with 9 bases in between. The CDR3 is 13 amino acids. Written as DNA, the CDR3 is TGTGCCAGCAGCTCCGACAGGAACACTGAAGCTTTCTTT. It is translated as CASSSDRNTEAFF.

J is TRBJ2-5 and V is TRBV7-8; D tentatively fits TRBD1 or TRBD2 (5 bases each). The J call may be incorrect, as the DNA end agrees better with TRBJ2-7. CDR1 and CDR2 (germline): SGHVS, FQNEAQ. The CDR3 loop spans 15 amino acids. The CDR3 here is CASSMTVGVAYEQYF. For the CDR3, the DNA is TGTGCCAGCAGCATGACGGTGGGGGTGGCCTACGAGCAGTACTTC.